Shown below are 3 T cell receptor beta chains from a single sample sequenced in a study of T cells in Graves' hyperthyroidism and ophthalmopathy. Amplification yielded TCR beta CDR3 regions, with RNA transcripts as the source. During a first-round RT-PCR of the TCR CDR3, the HTBI primer set was used. One entry per CDR3 protein, called by TCRdb with MiXCR from the multiplex PCR reads. The sample lists nearly 600,000 distinct CDR3 sequences; about 14% were seen once. Sequenced material: blood. These receptors originate from a woman in her thirties with Graves' hyperthyroidism that later progressed to Graves' ophthalmopathy.

The table lists this clonotype with many counts. J is TRBJ2-6 and V is TRBV2; the D is unclear. Germline CDR1 and CDR2: SNHLY and FYNNEI. V shed 6 bases and J shed 0 bases, with 6 bases lying between them. The CDR3 is made up of 14 amino acids. The chain's CDR3 is CASRRLSGANVLTF. As DNA, the CDR3 is TGTGCCAGCAGGCGACTCTCTGGGGCCAACGTCCTGACTTTC.

The chain joins TRBV4-1 to TRBJ2-4, with TRBD1 as a possible D gene (5 bases). This CDR3 has 20 residues. Germline CDR1 is MGHRA and CDR2 is YSYEKL. V was trimmed by 0 bases and J by 0 bases, leaving 21 bases between them. The CDR3 DNA sequence: TGCGCCAGCAGCCAAGATCTAGGGGAATTTGTAAGAGGAGCCAAAAACATTCAGTACTTC. Protein sequence: CASSQDLGEFVRGAKNIQYF.

The rearrangement joins TRBV5-1 to TRBJ2-2; TRBD1 is a possible D gene (6 bases). CDR1 is SGHRS, CDR2 YFSETQ, per germline. Trimming shortened V by 4 bases and J by 8 bases, and 27 bases separated the two germline ends. This CDR3 spans 18 amino acids. The CDR3 DNA follows: TGCGCCAGCAGCCCAGCTTCGACAGGTGGGGGCATCCGTGGGGAGCTGTTTTTT. Encoded protein: CASSPASTGGGIRGELFF.